This T cell receptor beta chain was retrieved from a study of post-analysis software for immune sequencing data. Across the whole study: Patients had relapsing-remitting, secondary progressive or progressive-relapsing multiple sclerosis; some lacked subtype.

Points from the study as a whole: The study found TRBV5-6, TRBV5-1 and TRBV20-1 among about five TRBV segments more frequent in patients than controls. Significantly decreased normalized Chao1 diversity was recorded for multiple sclerosis patients relative to controls.

Carried by the TCR beta cDNA libraries were unique molecular identifiers. Around 460,000 cDNA molecules came from around 0.96 to 9.9 million T cells. From the PCR reads, TCRdb called clonotypes with MiXCR, one entry per CDR3 protein. This table holds fewer than 700,000 distinct CDR3 sequences, roughly two fifths found once. Trimming cost V 0 bases and J 2 bases, with 11 bases left between them. CDR1 SEHNR and CDR2 FQNEAQ come from the germline V gene (reference sequence). The CDR3 totals 15 residues. On this clonotype: Antigen unknown.

The rearrangement links TRBV7-9 to TRBJ2-7, with D tentatively TRBD1 (5 bases). The sequence was obtained from a girl aged 10 to 17 with multiple sclerosis. Sequencing was performed on blood. The CDR3 sequence is CASSLAGQGPYEQYF. The CDR3 nucleotides are TGTGCCAGCAGCTTAGCGGGTCAGGGCCCCTACGAGCAGTACTTC.